The rows below give T cell receptor beta chains drawn from one sample of a study of post-analysis software for immune sequencing data. TCRdb reprocessed the PCR reads via MiXCR and lists one record per CDR3 protein. The sample yields hundreds of thousands of distinct CDR3 sequences, roughly 36% seen once. Sequencing input: blood. The receptors derive from a girl between 5 and 17 years old with multiple sclerosis. The CDR3 runs from the conserved cysteine through the conserved F or W. The order of the fields is CDR3 DNA, CDR3 protein, J gene, V gene, clone size, D gene. A D gene is named only where the DNA matches it firmly. A row's size may be missing; if present it is once, few, many or a size class.

TGCAGTGCTATATACTCCTCGGGCGGACTGTTTTTT,CSAIYSSGGLFF,TRBJ1-4,TRBV20-1,few,.
TGTGCCAGTTCGACTAGCGGGGGTGACGAGACCCAGTACTTC,CASSTSGGDETQYF,TRBJ2-5,TRBV19,few,TRBD2
TGTGCCAGCAGTTTTGAGATTGGACAGGGGTCCTACGAGCAGTACTTC,CASSFEIGQGSYEQYF,TRBJ2-7,TRBV12-3/TRBV12-4,.,TRBD1
TGTGCCAGCAGCCCGTATAGCGGGGGGGCCTACAATGAGCAGTTCTTC,CASSPYSGGAYNEQFF,TRBJ2-1,TRBV7-9,many,TRBD2
TGTGCCAGCAGTGAAAAAGGCAGGGAAATAGGGGACGAGCAGTACTTC,CASSEKGREIGDEQYF,TRBJ2-7,TRBV2,few,.
TGTGCCAGCAGTTTATGGGGCAGGGGAGGCTACACCTTC,CASSLWGRGGYTF,TRBJ1-2,TRBV27,.,.
TGTGCCAGCACCAGTGGGGGATTTCCCGAGATACAAGAGACCCAGTACTTC,CASTSGGFPEIQETQYF,TRBJ2-5,TRBV7-9,.,.
TGTGCCATCAGCTTCGGGGGAAACACTGAAGCTTTCTTT,CAISFGGNTEAFF,TRBJ1-1,TRBV10-3,.,.
TGTGCCAGCAGCGACAGGATCGGAGCCTACGAGCAGTACTTC,CASSDRIGAYEQYF,TRBJ2-7,TRBV5-4,few,.
TGCAGTGCTCTAGAGGCAGGGGTCAATGAGCAGTTCTTC,CSALEAGVNEQFF,TRBJ2-1,TRBV20-1,few,.
TGTGCCAGCAGCCAAGGGGATCGCTACGAGCAGTACTTC,CASSQGDRYEQYF,TRBJ2-7,TRBV3-1,few,.
TGTGCCAGCAGTGAAGATTATGACGGGAGCTACGAGCAGTACTTC,CASSEDYDGSYEQYF,TRBJ2-7,TRBV2,once,.
TGCGCCAGCAGCCAAGGGTGGGGTCTATACGAGCAGTACTTC,CASSQGWGLYEQYF,TRBJ2-7,TRBV4-1,.,.
TGTGCCAGCAGCTTAGGATCCTTGGGAGGGACTGAAGCTTTCTTT,CASSLGSLGGTEAFF,TRBJ1-1,TRBV7-9,.,.
TGTGCCAGCAGTGAATATTACCCGGGACAGGGGGTGGAGACCCAGTACTTC,CASSEYYPGQGVETQYF,TRBJ2-5,TRBV25-1,.,TRBD1
TGTGCCAGCAGTGAAAATTCTCGGGAAGCTTTCTTT,CASSENSREAFF,TRBJ1-1,TRBV2,.,.
TGCGCCAGCAGCTCCCGAGGGGTCAGGGGGGAAGAGACCCAGTACTTC,CASSSRGVRGEETQYF,TRBJ2-5,TRBV5-1,few,.
TGTGCCAGCAGCTTAAATGGGGATTCCTACGAGCAGTACTTC,CASSLNGDSYEQYF,TRBJ2-7,TRBV7-3,.,.
TGCAGTGCCCAGGGGGTTGGAGTAGAGACCCAGTACTTC,CSAQGVGVETQYF,TRBJ2-5,TRBV20-1,.,TRBD1
TGTGCCAGTAGTCTCCGGGACGGTGCCTACGAGCAGTACTTC,CASSLRDGAYEQYF,TRBJ2-7,TRBV19,.,.
TGTGCCAGCAGTTACGGGGATCTAGCCTACGAGCAGTACTTC,CASSYGDLAYEQYF,TRBJ2-7,TRBV6-2/TRBV6-3,.,.
TGTGCCAGCTCACCGGGTGGGGTCGAGCAGTACTTC,CASSPGGVEQYF,TRBJ2-7,TRBV18,.,.
TGCAGTGCTAGAGATAGCGGGGGGATTTCCTACAATGAGCAGTTCTTC,CSARDSGGISYNEQFF,TRBJ2-1,TRBV20-1,.,TRBD2
TGTGCCAGCAGTCGCCCGGGGGGGAACCTCCGTGGCTACACCTTC,CASSRPGGNLRGYTF,TRBJ1-2,TRBV6-5,few,.
TGTGCCAGCAGTTCACCCGGGGCAGCGAACACTGAAGCTTTCTTT,CASSSPGAANTEAFF,TRBJ1-1,TRBV12-3/TRBV12-4,.,.
TGTGCCAGCAGTCCCGGGACAGGGAACTACAATGAGCAGTTCTTC,CASSPGTGNYNEQFF,TRBJ2-1,TRBV3-1,few,TRBD1
TGTGCCAGCAGTCCTAGGACCGGGACAGGGGTTGAAAAACTGTTTTTT,CASSPRTGTGVEKLFF,TRBJ1-4,TRBV2,.,TRBD1
TGTGCCAGCAGCCAAGAATGGCGGATTGGACACGAGCAGTACTTC,CASSQEWRIGHEQYF,TRBJ2-7,TRBV14,.,.
TGTGCCAGCAGCTATAATCTCCAGGGGCCTTACAATGAGCAGTTCTTC,CASSYNLQGPYNEQFF,TRBJ2-1,TRBV7-9,.,.
TGTGCCACCAGTGATTGGGCTTACAATGAGCAGTTCTTC,CATSDWAYNEQFF,TRBJ2-1,TRBV24-1,.,.
TGCGCCAGCAGCTTGGTTGTGGACGAAAAACTGTTTTTT,CASSLVVDEKLFF,TRBJ1-4,TRBV5-1,.,.
TGTGCCAGCAGTTTCAGAGGGCGGGGGCACTACGAGCAGTACTTC,CASSFRGRGHYEQYF,TRBJ2-7,TRBV12-3/TRBV12-4,few,.
TGTGCCAGCAGCCCCGGAAGCGGGGGGGGTACAGATATGCAGTATTTT,CASSPGSGGGTDMQYF,TRBJ2-3,TRBV7-2,.,TRBD2
TGTGCCAGCTCACCTCTGGACAGAAACACTGAAGCTTTCTTT,CASSPLDRNTEAFF,TRBJ1-1,TRBV18,.,.
TGCGCCAGCCATGGGGGGCGGAGCACAGATACGCAGTATTTT,CASHGGRSTDTQYF,TRBJ2-3,TRBV5-1,.,.
TGTGCCAGCAGCGCCGGGGGTTCCTACAATGAGCAGTTCTTC,CASSAGGSYNEQFF,TRBJ2-1,TRBV9,few,.
TGCGCCAGCAGCTCGGGTACTACTGAGGATACGCAGTATTTT,CASSSGTTEDTQYF,TRBJ2-3,TRBV5-1,.,.
TGTGCCAGCAGCTCGTTCACCCCCGGGGAGCAGTTCTTC,CASSSFTPGEQFF,TRBJ2-1,TRBV7-9,few,.
TGTGCTAGTGGTTATGTGAACACTGAAGCTTTCTTT,CASGYVNTEAFF,TRBJ1-1,TRBV12-5,few,.
TGCGCCAGCAGCCTCCAGCGGGGGGGCTTGGGCGATGAGCAGTTCTTC,CASSLQRGGLGDEQFF,TRBJ2-1,TRBV5-1,few,TRBD2
TGTGCCAGCAGCCCAGGGAGCTACTCCTACGAGCAGTACTTC,CASSPGSYSYEQYF,TRBJ2-7,TRBV7-9,.,.
TGCGCCAGCAGCTACGACAGGCAAGAGACCCTGTACTTC,CASSYDRQETLYF,TRBJ2-5,TRBV5-1,.,.
TGCGCCAGCAGCTTGGGGGGTTCTGGTGGGGCCAACGTCCTGACTTTC,CASSLGGSGGANVLTF,TRBJ2-6,TRBV5-1,few,.